This T cell receptor (beta chain) originates from a study of T cells in Graves' hyperthyroidism and ophthalmopathy. The study, taken as a whole, reports: Within blood appeared most thyroid clonotypes that had expanded above 0.001.

TCR beta CDR3 region amplification was performed from RNA transcripts. The TCR CDR3 was amplified in a first-round RT-PCR using the HTBI primer set. Each CDR3 protein is one row after TCRdb ran MiXCR on the multiplex PCR reads. The table lists hundreds of thousands of distinct CDR3 sequences, approximately 14% of them singletons. Every diagnosis used clinical symptoms, serum thyroxine and TRAb, thyroid ultrasound and orbital computed tomography. The CDR3 covers 16 residues. Germline CDR1 and CDR2: LNHDA and SQIVND (reference sequence). Unmatched junction bases numbered 15, after V lost 6 bases and J lost 7 bases. This clonotype was seen repeatedly, ten times or more. What it binds is not known.

The receptor comes from a woman younger than 35 with Graves' hyperthyroidism. The chain links TRBV19 to TRBJ2-7; 10 nucleotides agree with TRBD1. The specimen sequenced was blood. Here the CDR3 DNA reads TGTGCCAGTAGCCCAACCCCGGGACAGGGGCGGAGGGAGCAGTACTTC. As protein: CASSPTPGQGRREQYF.